The 5 T cell receptor beta chains below come from one sample, sequenced in a study of OX40 agonist ivuxolimab in advanced cancers. Sequenced by immunoSEQ multiplex PCR; TCRdb stores in-frame clones only, minus some. This table has roughly 70,000 clones, around 85% appearing once. Sequenced material: CD4+ or CD8+ T cells sorted from blood, taken in a trial of the OX40 agonist ivuxolimab. The receptors come from an adult with an advanced solid tumor such as melanoma, head and neck, liver or kidney cancer.

The V call is TRBV9, the J call TRBJ2-2; the D is unclear. This CDR3 is built from 16 residues. V lost 0 bases and J 0 bases, leaving 9 bases between the germline ends. The germline gives CDR1 SGDLS, CDR2 YYNGEE. CDR3: CASSVGVATNTGELFF. Written as DNA, the CDR3 is TGTGCCAGCAGCGTAGGGGTGGCTACGAACACCGGGGAGCTGTTTTTT. Full variable domain (remainder filled in from reference TRBV9 and TRBJ2-2): DSGVTQTPKHLITATGQRVTLRCSPRSGDLSVYWYQQSLDQGLQFLIQYYNGEERAKGNILERFSAQQFPDLHSELNLSSLELGDSALYFCASSVGVATNTGELFFGEGSRLTVL.

This sequence joins TRBV6-6 and TRBJ2-5; tentatively, D is TRBD1 (5 bases). There are 15 residues in the CDR3. The germline gives CDR1 MNHNY, CDR2 SVGAGI (reference sequence). Trimming pared 2 bases from V and 9 bases from J, leaving 19 bases between. DNA for the CDR3: TGTGCCAGCAGTTACGTCGAGACAGCAAGAATGGCCCAGTACTTC. Residues: CASSYVETARMAQYF.

The CDR3 coding sequence is TGTGCCAGCAGTACACGGACACAGCGGACCGGGGAGCTGTTTTTT. This gives the protein CASSTRTQRTGELFF. J is TRBJ2-2 and V is TRBV6-6; D tentatively reads TRBD1 or TRBD2 (5 bases each). From germline, CDR1 is MNHNY and CDR2 SVGAGI (reference sequence). The CDR3 contains 15 residues. Trimming removed 5 bases at V and 5 bases at J, with 15 bases between.

The chain carries TRBV28 and TRBJ1-5; D unresolved. From germline, CDR1 is MDHEN and CDR2 SYDVKM. The length of the CDR3 is 12 residues. The V and J ends lost 7 bases and 6 bases respectively, with 10 bases between them. As DNA, the CDR3 is TGTGCCAGCACCTCACCGTCTCAGCCCCAGCATTTT. Protein: CASTSPSQPQHF.

V and J are TRBV10-2 and TRBJ1-4, with a tentative D call TRBD1 (6 bases). CDR3 length: 14 residues. Trimming removed 6 bases at V and 7 bases at J, with 15 bases between. Germline V gives CDR1 WSHSY, CDR2 SAAADI. CDR3 sequence (DNA): TGCGCCAGCAGGGGCCTGGGACAAACTGAAAAACTGTTTTTT. This translates into CASRGLGQTEKLFF.